The 10 T cell receptor beta chains below were found in one sample sequenced in a study of blood T cell repertoires in COVID-19 (dated by TCRdb to the early 2020s). The protocol used for the library was the immunoSEQ multiplex PCR assay. TCRdb provides this immuneACCESS table in a form limited to in-frame rearrangements. Some clones are lacking; in checked studies, under half of them reflect an unresolved V gene, and why the rest are absent is not known. Counted in this sample were under 85,000 clones; around 89% of them appeared once. About 15% of the sample lies in the top ten. The source material was peripheral blood. Source of these receptors: a man aged 65 to 79 with active or convalescent COVID-19.

This chain connects TRBV18 to TRBJ1-1, with 7 bases that match TRBD1. The CDR3 loop spans 17 amino acids. CDR1 and CDR2 (germline): KGHSH, LQKENI. Trimming at V came to 3 bases and at J to 3 bases, leaving 13 bases not matched to a gene. CDR3 nucleotide sequence: TGTGCCAGCTCACCCCAACCCTCAAACAGGGGCGACACTGAAGCTTTCTTT. Residues: CASSPQPSNRGDTEAFF. The whole variable domain, remainder taken from reference TRBV18 and TRBJ1-1, is NAGVMQNPRHLVRRRGQEARLRCSPMKGHSHVYWYRQLPEEGLKFMVYLQKENIIDESGMPKERFSAEFPKEGPSILRIQQVVRGDSAAYFCASSPQPSNRGDTEAFFGQGTRLTVV.

The chain joins TRBV12-3 or TRBV12-4 to TRBJ2-2; no reliable D call. This CDR3 has 13 amino acids. With 7 bases removed from V and 1 base from J, the gap between germline ends came to 7 bases. Written as DNA, the CDR3 is TGTGCCAGCACGAGCGAGAACACCGGGGAGCTGTTTTTT. It codes for CASTSENTGELFF.

A word on this clone: Sequence at one end of the junction differs from germline and may be a read error. The rearrangement joins TRBV7-7 to TRBJ2-3; TRBD2 aligns across 11 bases. The CDR3 spans 15 residues. The germline V gene has CDR1 SSHAT and CDR2 FNYEAQ (reference sequence). CDR3 protein: CASSSTSGSADTQYF. The CDR3 nucleotides read TGTGCTAGCAGTTCTACTAGCGGGAGCGCAGATACGCAGTATTTT. Full variable domain (outside the CDR3, taken from reference TRBV7-7 and TRBJ2-3): GAGVSQSPRYKVTKRGQDVTLRCDPISSHATLYWYQQALGQGPEFLTYFNYEAQPDKSGLPSDRFSAERPEGSISTLTIQRTEQRDSAMYRCASSSTSGSADTQYFGPGTRLTVL.

This clone was observed a single time. This sequence joins TRBV18 and TRBJ2-5; the D gene is possibly TRBD2 (5 bases). This CDR3 spans 16 amino acids. The V end lost 3 bases, the J end lost 2 bases, and 16 bases lay between the germline ends. In germline, CDR1 is KGHSH, CDR2 LQKENI. For the CDR3, the DNA is TGTGCCAGCTCACCGCTACAGTCCGGAGGTCAAGAGACCCAGTACTTC. Translated: CASSPLQSGGQETQYF. Combining the CDR3 with reference TRBV18 and TRBJ2-5 gives the whole variable domain NAGVMQNPRHLVRRRGQEARLRCSPMKGHSHVYWYRQLPEEGLKFMVYLQKENIIDESGMPKERFSAEFPKEGPSILRIQQVVRGDSAAYFCASSPLQSGGQETQYFGPGTRLLVL.

The J gene is TRBJ2-1, the V gene TRBV6-2 or TRBV6-3; 10 bases line up with TRBD1. From germline, CDR1 is MNHEY and CDR2 SVGEGT. The trim removed 7 bases at V and 15 bases at J, leaving 15 bases unmatched. CDR3 length: 14 residues. The CDR3 sequence is CASTPLDRGPSMFF. CDR3 bases: TGTGCCAGCACCCCGCTCGACAGGGGGCCTTCAATGTTCTTC.

The CDR3 region is CASSPDSGINIQYF. The CDR3 coding sequence is TGTGCCAGTAGCCCGGACAGTGGAATAAACATTCAGTACTTC. This chain links TRBV19 with TRBJ2-4; the D gene is possibly TRBD1 (6 bases). CDR1 and CDR2 (germline): LNHDA, SQIVND (reference sequence). The CDR3 consists of 14 residues. Trimming stripped 6 bases from V and 6 bases from J, with 15 bases between.

This chain uses TRBV5-1 with TRBJ2-5; 7 nucleotides line up with TRBD1. Germline V lookup: CDR1 SGHRS, CDR2 YFSETQ. Losses at the gene ends were 1 base for V and 4 bases for J; bases not matched to a gene: 10. The CDR3 has 16 amino acids. The CDR3 sequence is CASSLRQGSVAETQYF. Written as DNA, the CDR3 is TGCGCCAGCAGCTTGCGACAGGGTTCGGTAGCAGAGACCCAGTACTTC.

This rearrangement joins TRBV24-1 to TRBJ2-1, with D uncertain. The CDR3 spans 16 residues. The germline CDR1 and CDR2 sequences are KGHDR and SFDVKD. V dropped 1 base and J dropped 0 bases, with 9 bases sitting between them. The CDR3 nucleotides read TGTGCCACCAGTGATTTAGGCGGATCCTCCTACAATGAGCAGTTCTTC. Residues: CATSDLGGSSYNEQFF.

This chain joins TRBV27 and TRBJ1-2; D possibly corresponds to TRBD1 (6 bases). Germline V CDR1 and CDR2: MNHEY, SMNVEV (reference sequence). The CDR3 is made up of 14 amino acids. V gave up 5 bases and J gave up 8 bases, with 18 bases separating them. The CDR3 is CASSPRGGISGYTF. CDR3 nucleotides: TGTGCCAGCAGTCCAAGAGGGGGTATAAGCGGCTACACCTTC.

The chain recombines TRBV18 with TRBJ2-7; 11 bases line up with TRBD2. The germline gives CDR1 KGHSH, CDR2 LQKENI. The CDR3 consists of 15 residues. With 4 bases clipped from V and 2 bases from J, the junction kept 4 bases outside the gene matches. The CDR3 DNA reads TGTGCCAGCTCACAGACTAGCGGGGCGGCCTACGAGCAGTACTTC. Residues: CASSQTSGAAYEQYF.